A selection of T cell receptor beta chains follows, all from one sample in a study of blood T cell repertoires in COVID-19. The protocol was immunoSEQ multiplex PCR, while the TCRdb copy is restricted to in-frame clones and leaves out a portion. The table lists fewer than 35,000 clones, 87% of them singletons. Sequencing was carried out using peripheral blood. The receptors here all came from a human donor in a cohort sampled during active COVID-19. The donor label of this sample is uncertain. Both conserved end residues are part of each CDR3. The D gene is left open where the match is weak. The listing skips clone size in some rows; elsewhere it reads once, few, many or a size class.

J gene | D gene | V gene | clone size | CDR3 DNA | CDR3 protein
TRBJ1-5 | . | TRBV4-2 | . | TGTGCCAGCAGCCCGCAGGACAACCAGCCCCAGCATTTT | CASSPQDNQPQHF
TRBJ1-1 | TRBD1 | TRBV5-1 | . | TGCGCCAGCAGCTTGGTACAGGGGGCGCCTATGGGCACTGAAGCTTTCTTT | CASSLVQGAPMGTEAFF
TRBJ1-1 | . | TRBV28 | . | TGTGCCAGTCGGAGGGAATTTGGCACTGAAGCTTTCTTT | CASRREFGTEAFF
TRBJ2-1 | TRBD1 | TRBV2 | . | TGTGCCATTTGGGACAGGGTTTTGTTCTTC | CAIWDRVLFF
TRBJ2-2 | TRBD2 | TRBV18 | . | TGTGCCAGCTCACCATCGGGGGGCACCGGGGAGCTGTTTTTT | CASSPSGGTGELFF
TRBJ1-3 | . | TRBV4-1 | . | TGCGCCAGCAGCCAATCGATAGGACTCGGAAACACCATATATTTT | CASSQSIGLGNTIYF
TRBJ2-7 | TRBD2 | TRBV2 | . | TGTGCCAGCAGGGTCTCGGGCGGGGGGTTCTTCGAGCAGTACTTC | CASRVSGGGFFEQYF
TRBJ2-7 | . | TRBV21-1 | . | TGTGCCAGCAGCCTGACCGGGACTAACTACGAGCAGTACTTC | CASSLTGTNYEQYF
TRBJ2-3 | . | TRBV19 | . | TGTGCCAGTAGTGACAGGGCGGAGGGGACAGATACGCAGTATTTT | CASSDRAEGTDTQYF
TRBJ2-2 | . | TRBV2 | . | TGTGCCAGCAGCCCAGAGGGGGGGACCGGGGAGCTGTTTTTT | CASSPEGGTGELFF
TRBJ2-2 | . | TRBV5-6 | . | TGTGCCAGCAGCTGGGGGGACGGGGCGAACACCGGGGAGCTGTTTTTT | CASSWGDGANTGELFF
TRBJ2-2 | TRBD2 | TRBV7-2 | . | TGTGCCAGCAGCTACCTTTATGGGGCGGGGGGCCAGGAGCTGTTTTTT | CASSYLYGAGGQELFF
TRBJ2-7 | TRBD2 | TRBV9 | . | TGTGCCAGCAGCGAGGGGAGCGGGGGTCTCTACGAGCAGTACTTC | CASSEGSGGLYEQYF
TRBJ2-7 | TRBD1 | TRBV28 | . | TGTGCCAGCAGGTCCGGGACAGGGGCATACGAGCAGTACTTC | CASRSGTGAYEQYF
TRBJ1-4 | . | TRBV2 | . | TGTGCCAGCAAGGCCGGGCCGGGAACTCGAGAAAAACTGTTTTTT | CASKAGPGTREKLFF
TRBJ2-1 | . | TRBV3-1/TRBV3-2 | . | TGTGCCAGCAGCCCCCGGGGGGCCAGAAAGAACAATGAGCAGTTCTTC | CASSPRGARKNNEQFF
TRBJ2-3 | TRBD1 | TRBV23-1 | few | TGCGCCAGCAGTCAAATTAGGGACAGGGGTATCTCAGATACGCAGTATTTT | CASSQIRDRGISDTQYF
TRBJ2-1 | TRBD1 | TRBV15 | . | TGTGCCACCAGGAGACAGGGGGCCGGTCAGGCTGAGCAGTTCTTC | CATRRQGAGQAEQFF
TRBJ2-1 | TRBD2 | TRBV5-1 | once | TGCGCCAGCAGCTTGGCGCTAGCGGGGGTCTCCTACAATGAGCAGTTCTTC | CASSLALAGVSYNEQFF
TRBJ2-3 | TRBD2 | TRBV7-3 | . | TGTGCCAGCAGCCCGGGACTTAGCGGGGGGAGCACAGATACGCAGTATTTT | CASSPGLSGGSTDTQYF
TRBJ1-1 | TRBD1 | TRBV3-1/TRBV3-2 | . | TGTGCCAGCAGCCAAGAATGGCAGGGGGCAAAGGACACTGAAGCTTTCTTT | CASSQEWQGAKDTEAFF
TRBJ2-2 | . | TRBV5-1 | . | TGCGCCAGCAGCTTGGGTGTGACAGCGAACACCGGGGAGCTGTTTTTT | CASSLGVTANTGELFF
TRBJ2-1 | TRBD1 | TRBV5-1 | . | TGCGCCAGCAGCCCCGGGACAGGGCCCTACAATGAGCAGTTCTTC | CASSPGTGPYNEQFF
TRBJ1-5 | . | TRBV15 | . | TGTGCCACCAGCAGAGAACAGGGTAGCAATCAGCCCCAGCATTTT | CATSREQGSNQPQHF
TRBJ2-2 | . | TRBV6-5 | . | TGTGCCAGCAGGTTAAGGACAGTGAACACCGGGGAGCTGTTTTTT | CASRLRTVNTGELFF
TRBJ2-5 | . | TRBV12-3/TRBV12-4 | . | TGTGCCAGCAGCAACAGGGTAGGGACCCAGTACTTC | CASSNRVGTQYF
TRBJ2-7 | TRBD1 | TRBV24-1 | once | TGTGCCACCAGGGAAGGGACAGGGGATTCCTACGAGCAGTACTTC | CATREGTGDSYEQYF
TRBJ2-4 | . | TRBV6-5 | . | TGTGCCAGCACCTCCAGAACAGGCCTAAGCATTCAGTACTTC | CASTSRTGLSIQYF
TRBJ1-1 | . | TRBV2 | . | TGTGCCAGCAGGGCAGATTCGAACACTGAAGCTTTCTTT | CASRADSNTEAFF
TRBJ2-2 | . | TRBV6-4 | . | TGTGCCAGCAGTGCAGAGCCCGCGGGGGCAAGCACCGGGGAGCTGTTTTTT | CASSAEPAGASTGELFF
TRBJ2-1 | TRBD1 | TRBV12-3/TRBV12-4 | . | TGTGCCAGCAGGACGACAGGGTACAATGAGCAGTTCTTC | CASRTTGYNEQFF
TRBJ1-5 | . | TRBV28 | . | TGTGCCAGCAGTTTCATTACAGGGTGGCAGCCCCAGCATTTT | CASSFITGWQPQHF
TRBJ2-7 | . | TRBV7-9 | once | TGTGCCAGCGGGGGCAATTCTCTTTACGAGCAGTACTTC | CASGGNSLYEQYF
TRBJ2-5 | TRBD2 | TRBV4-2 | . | TGTGCCAGCAGCCATGGGTTTAGCGGGGGAGAAGAGACCCAGTACTTC | CASSHGFSGGEETQYF
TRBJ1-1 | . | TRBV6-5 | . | TGTGCCAGCAGGAAGACAGGTACGAACACTGAAGCTTTCTTT | CASRKTGTNTEAFF
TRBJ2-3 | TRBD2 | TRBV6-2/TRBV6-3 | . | TGTGCCAGCAGTTACGCTGCGGGGGGGCTCGGAGATACGCAGTATTTT | CASSYAAGGLGDTQYF
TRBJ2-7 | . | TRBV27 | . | TGTGCCAGCAGAACCGGACACAATACCTACGAGCAGTACTTC | CASRTGHNTYEQYF
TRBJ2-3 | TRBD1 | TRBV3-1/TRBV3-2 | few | TGTGCCAGCAGCCCGAGGACAGGGGACACAGATACGCAGTATTTT | CASSPRTGDTDTQYF
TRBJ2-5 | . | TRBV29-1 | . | TGCAGCGTTGTAAGTTCCCCGTGGGGCGGGGGCCTTCAAGAGACCCAGTACTTC | CSVVSSPWGGGLQETQYF
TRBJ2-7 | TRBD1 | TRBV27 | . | TGTGCCAGCAGTTACAGGGGCCTTCAATTGTTGTACTTC | CASSYRGLQLLYF
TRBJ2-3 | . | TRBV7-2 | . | TGTGCCAGCAGCTTAGCGGGATTTGGCAGGGGCACAGATACGCAGTATTTT | CASSLAGFGRGTDTQYF
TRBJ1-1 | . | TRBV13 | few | TGTGCCAGCAGCTTAGTTGGGCTCGTGAACACTGAAGCTTTCTTT | CASSLVGLVNTEAFF
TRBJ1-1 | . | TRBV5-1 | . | TGCGCCAGCAGCTTGTCAGAGGGCTCGTTCGAAGCTTTCTTT | CASSLSEGSFEAFF
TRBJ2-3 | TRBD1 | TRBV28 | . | TGTGCCAGCAGCTGGGACAGACTCATGGATACGCAGTATTTT | CASSWDRLMDTQYF
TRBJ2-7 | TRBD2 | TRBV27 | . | TGTGCCAGCAGAAGACCTAGCGGGGTGAGCTCCTACGAGCAGTACTTC | CASRRPSGVSSYEQYF
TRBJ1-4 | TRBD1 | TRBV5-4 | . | TGTGCCAGCAGCGTCCACCGGGACAGGGGGCGTACTAATGAAAAACTGTTTTTT | CASSVHRDRGRTNEKLFF
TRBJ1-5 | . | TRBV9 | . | TGTGCCAGCAGCCCGCTTCAATGGAAGGGAGATCATCAGCCCCAGCATTTT | CASSPLQWKGDHQPQHF
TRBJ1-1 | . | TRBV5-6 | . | TGTGCCAGCAGCCACAGGGCCCGGAGCACTGAAGCTTTCTTT | CASSHRARSTEAFF
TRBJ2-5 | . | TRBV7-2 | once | TGTGCCAGCAGCTTAGCCAGCCAAGAGACCCAGTACTTC | CASSLASQETQYF
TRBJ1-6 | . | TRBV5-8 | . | TGTGCCAGCAGCCACCGGGTCAACTCTAATTCACCCCTCCACTTT | CASSHRVNSNSPLHF
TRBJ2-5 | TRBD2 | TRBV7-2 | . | TGTGCCAGCAGCCTAACCCTAGCGGGGGGCCAGACCCAGTACTTC | CASSLTLAGGQTQYF
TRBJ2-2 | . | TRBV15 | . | TGTGCCACCAGCAGAGCCAGGATCAGGGGACATTCGAACACCGGGGAGCTGTTTTTT | CATSRARIRGHSNTGELFF
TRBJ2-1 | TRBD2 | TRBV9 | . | TGTGCCAGCAGCGCGGGGGCTACTAGCGGGGGTTGGAATGAGCAGTTCTTC | CASSAGATSGGWNEQFF
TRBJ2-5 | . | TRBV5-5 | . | TGTGCCAGCAGCCCCCAGGGGGGACAAGAGACCCAGTACTTC | CASSPQGGQETQYF
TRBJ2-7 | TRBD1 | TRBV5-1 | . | TGCGCCAGCAGCTTGGCCGACAGGGGACCCCACGAGGCGGGCGAGCAGTACTTC | CASSLADRGPHEAGEQYF
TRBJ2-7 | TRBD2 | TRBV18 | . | TGTGCCAGCTCGCAAAAAGCGGGGGGAACGGGCGAGCAGTACTTC | CASSQKAGGTGEQYF
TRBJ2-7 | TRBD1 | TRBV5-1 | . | TGCGCCAGCAGCCCTGGGACAGGGGGTCCTTACGAGCAGTACTTC | CASSPGTGGPYEQYF
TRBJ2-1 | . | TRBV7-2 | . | TGTGCCAGCAGCTTGGCGACAGGTAGTCAGTTCTTC | CASSLATGSQFF
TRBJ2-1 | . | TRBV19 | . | TGTGCCAGTTCGGGAGCCTCAGGGAACTACAATGAGCAGTTCTTC | CASSGASGNYNEQFF